The entry that follows covers one TCR beta chain sequence. There is no known antigen for this receptor. The input lacks base qualities; no much larger clone sits a single base away. The data belong to a study of follicular helper T cells after annual influenza vaccination (dated by TCRdb to about 2017). Describing the broader study: After each seasonal influenza vaccination, blood was collected on days 0, 7 and 28. Some subjects were followed across successive annual vaccinations spanning the 2013-2014, 2014-2015 and 2015-2016 seasons to study recall of cTfh clones. One week after vaccination, a second recruited cohort of more than nine subjects (Table S1) displayed a similar ICOS+CD38+ cTfh response. Multi-year samples were obtained from 6 or 7 subjects, with two vaccination seasons covered for a few subjects and three seasons covered for two subjects. Samples from 2013-2014 were cryopreserved, whereas samples from about 2015 were processed immediately after collection.

In the germline V gene, CDR1 corresponds to SGHVS and CDR2 to FQNEAQ. From cysteine to phenylalanine, the CDR3 is 16 amino acids long. The CDR3 DNA has 48 bases and is translated from base 1. At the junction V is shortened by 4 bases and J by 4 bases; bases outside the gene matches: 11. The library was prepared using the immunoSEQ multiplex PCR assay. Adaptive Biotechnologies carried out TCRB amplification, library preparation, sequencing and preliminary bioinformatics at Survey level resolution. TCRB sequencing used multiplex PCR amplification of genomic DNA from sorted cTfh populations. In the source study's methods: In R, clonality was calculated as 1 minus the normalized Shannon entropy, and the Gini index was computed using the R package ineq. Overlap score was defined as the summed counts of shared sequences divided by the total counts of all sequences in both compared samples. Shared-clonotype significance used Fisher's exact test assuming a theoretical repertoire of 10^7 TCRB sequences. In TCRdb, the immuneACCESS table is reduced to in-frame sequences with V and J assigned. These tables do not hold every clone; where another copy was compared, an unresolved V gene accounts for under half, and the others remain unexplained. V and J calls and clone size are copied from that table; D and trimming were computed from the DNA. For this sample there are some 1,300 clones; roughly 75% appear just once. Roughly 7.4% of the sample is held by the ten biggest clonotypes.

The time point label corresponds to: 2015-2016 season, 7 days after influenza vaccination. Adults received seasonal inactivated influenza vaccine (Fluvarix), and TCRB sequencing tracked sorted blood CD4 subsets before and after vaccination. Subjects were considered eligible if community-dwelling and if influenza vaccine had not been received in the prior 6 months. Subjects were excluded for influenza vaccine contraindications, substance abuse, HIV/AIDS, active malignancy, immunomodulatory medication, or active illness such as respiratory infection. Per time point, between 40 and 100 mL of blood was sampled. Non-naive CD4+CXCR5+PD-1+ cells were defined as circulating Tfh and were sorted into ICOS+CD38+ and ICOS-CD38- fractions. Ficoll-Paque PLUS or SepMate separation was used to isolate PBMC. Before DNA was extracted, the cell subsets were sorted from PBMC using a BD FACS Aria. General conclusions and limits of the study: Productive TCRB sequences were recovered from only about 9-23% of analyzed cells, so rare clonotypes could not be sampled. Day 7 ICOS+CD38+ clones were most often found later in ICOS-CD38- cTfh, suggesting that subset may serve as a memory reservoir. ICOS+CD38+ cTfh clonality correlated with the frequency of that population, and its change correlated with the change in circulating plasmablast frequency. With successive annual vaccinations, a recurrent oligoclonal ICOS+CD38+ cTfh response was recalled, and this response contained tetramer and AIM influenza-specific clonotypes.

This chain is built from TRBV7-8 and TRBJ2-7; 9 central bases correspond to TRBD2. Sequencing was performed on CXCR5+ CD38+ circulating T follicular helper cells from blood, taken 7 days after influenza vaccination. The sample's cell subset or site label, in plain terms: circulating Tfh, non-naive CD4+CXCR5+PD-1+ (ICOS+CD38+ or ICOS-CD38-). The receptor comes from an adult who received the influenza vaccine. The CDR3 has the sequence CASSSLFSGGGYEQYF. Here is the DNA: TGTGCCAGCAGCTCCCTGTTTAGCGGGGGTGGGTACGAGCAGTACTTC.